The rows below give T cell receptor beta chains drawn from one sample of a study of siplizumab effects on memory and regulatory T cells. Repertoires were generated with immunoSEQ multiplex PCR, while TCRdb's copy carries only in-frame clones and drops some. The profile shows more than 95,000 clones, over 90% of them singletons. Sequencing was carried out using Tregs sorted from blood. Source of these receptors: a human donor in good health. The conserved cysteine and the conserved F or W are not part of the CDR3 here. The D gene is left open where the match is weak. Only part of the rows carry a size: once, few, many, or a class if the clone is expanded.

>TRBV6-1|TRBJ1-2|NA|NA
ASSEASLSGYGYT
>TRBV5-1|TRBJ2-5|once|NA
ASSNGQRGFGETQY
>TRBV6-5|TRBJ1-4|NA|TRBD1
ASSFSSTGRTEKLF
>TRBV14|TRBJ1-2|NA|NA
ASSQVGRNGYT
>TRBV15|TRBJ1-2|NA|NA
ATSRDQGRT
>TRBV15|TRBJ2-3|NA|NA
ATSLGGTDTQY
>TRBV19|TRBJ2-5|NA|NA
ASSLGHKQETQY
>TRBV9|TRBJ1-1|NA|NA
ASSVGVGQGSEAF
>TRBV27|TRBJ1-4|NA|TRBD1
ASSLVTGGEKLF
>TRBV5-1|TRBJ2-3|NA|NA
ASSLDIFTDTQY
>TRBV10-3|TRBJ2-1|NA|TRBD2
AISERGGYLAENEQF
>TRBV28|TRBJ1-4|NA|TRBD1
ASRSDRVGEKLF
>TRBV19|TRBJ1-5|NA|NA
ASSIAPQPQH
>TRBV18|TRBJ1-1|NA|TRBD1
ASSKDRANTEAF
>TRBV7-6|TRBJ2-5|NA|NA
ASSRGTETQY
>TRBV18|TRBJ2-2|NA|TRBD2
ASSPLAGANTGELF
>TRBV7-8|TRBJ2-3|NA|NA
ASSFVQGADTQY
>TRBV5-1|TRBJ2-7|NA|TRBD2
ASSLVAGLYYEQY
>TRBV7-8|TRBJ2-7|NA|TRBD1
ASSSRTGRREQY
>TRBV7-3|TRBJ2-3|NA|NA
ASSLTTTDTQY
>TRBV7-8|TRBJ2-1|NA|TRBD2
ASSTWTSETEQF
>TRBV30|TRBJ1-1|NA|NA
AWSVLTTEAF
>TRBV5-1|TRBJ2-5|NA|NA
ASSPAETQY
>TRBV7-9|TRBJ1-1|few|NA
ASSELNTEAF
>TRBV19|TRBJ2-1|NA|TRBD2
ASNSLAGVYNEQF
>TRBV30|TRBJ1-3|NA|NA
AWSGGSPGNTIY
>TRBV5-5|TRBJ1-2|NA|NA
ASSSVGQSYGYT
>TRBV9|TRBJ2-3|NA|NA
ASSVGATQY
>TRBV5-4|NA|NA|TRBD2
ASSPGLAGAYEQY
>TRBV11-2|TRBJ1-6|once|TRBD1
ASSLEGTVNSPLH
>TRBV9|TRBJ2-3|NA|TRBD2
ASSPSVLAVRTDTQY
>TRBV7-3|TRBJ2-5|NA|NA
ASSIGVSYSGETQY
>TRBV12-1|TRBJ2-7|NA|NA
ASSFLAADEQY
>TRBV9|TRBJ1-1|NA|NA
ASSVDGVNTEAF
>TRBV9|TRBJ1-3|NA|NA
ASSPVGRNTIY
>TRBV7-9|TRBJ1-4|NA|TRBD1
ASSTRTGTNEKLF
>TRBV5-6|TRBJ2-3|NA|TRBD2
ASRDGLAGGLSTDTQY
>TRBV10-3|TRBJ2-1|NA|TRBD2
AISRTSGTYNEQF
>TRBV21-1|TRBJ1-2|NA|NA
ASSTKTDNYGYT
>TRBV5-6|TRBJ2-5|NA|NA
ASSLLEWYQETQY
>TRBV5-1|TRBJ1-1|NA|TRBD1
ASSWTGVRTEAF
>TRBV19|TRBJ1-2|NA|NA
ASSTTSGLDSWTYGYT
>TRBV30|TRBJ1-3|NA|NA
AWKWGNSGNTIY
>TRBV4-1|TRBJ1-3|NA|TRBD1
ASSQAGGQGANTIY
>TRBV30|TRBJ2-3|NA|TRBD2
AWSVGGAADTQY
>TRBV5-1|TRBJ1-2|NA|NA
ASKEGQGPYGYT
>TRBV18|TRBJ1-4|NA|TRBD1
ASSPKTGYSEKLF
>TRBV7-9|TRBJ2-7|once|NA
ASSLINEQY
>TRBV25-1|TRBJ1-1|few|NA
ASSQGWTEAF
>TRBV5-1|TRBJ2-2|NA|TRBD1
ASSLAGTGGGFTHGELF
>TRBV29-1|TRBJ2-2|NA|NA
SSRKGNANTGELF
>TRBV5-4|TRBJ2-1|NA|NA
ASSFLLGSSYNEQF
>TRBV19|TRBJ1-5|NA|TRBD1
ASSIVGTVNQPQH
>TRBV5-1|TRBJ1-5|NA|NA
ASSLDGGQPQH
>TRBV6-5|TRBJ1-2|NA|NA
ASSYGGRGGYT
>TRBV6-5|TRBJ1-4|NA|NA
ASRGGLSNEKLF
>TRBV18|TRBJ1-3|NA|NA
ASSPPGHLGNTIY